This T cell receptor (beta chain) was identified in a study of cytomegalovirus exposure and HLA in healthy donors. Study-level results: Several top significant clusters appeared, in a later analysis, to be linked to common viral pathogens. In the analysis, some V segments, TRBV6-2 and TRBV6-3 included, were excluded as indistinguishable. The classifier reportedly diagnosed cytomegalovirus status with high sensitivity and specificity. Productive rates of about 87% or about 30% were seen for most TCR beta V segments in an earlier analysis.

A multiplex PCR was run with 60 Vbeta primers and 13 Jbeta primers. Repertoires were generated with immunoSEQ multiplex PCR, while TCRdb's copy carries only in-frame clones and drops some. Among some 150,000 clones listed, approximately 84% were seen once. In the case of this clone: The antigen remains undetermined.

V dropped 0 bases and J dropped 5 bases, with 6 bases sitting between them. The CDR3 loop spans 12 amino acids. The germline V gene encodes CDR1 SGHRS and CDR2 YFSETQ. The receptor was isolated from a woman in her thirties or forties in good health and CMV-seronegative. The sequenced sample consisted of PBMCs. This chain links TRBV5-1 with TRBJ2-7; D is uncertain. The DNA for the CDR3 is TGCGCCAGCAGCTTGGTAAACAACGAGCAGTACTTC. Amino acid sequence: CASSLVNNEQYF.